This T cell receptor (beta chain) was sequenced in a study of spatial heterogeneity in lung cancer. Regarding the study as a whole: Mutation tallies in tumors tracked expanded intratumoral alpha and beta TCR counts.

Notes on this clonotype: Antigen: not known.

The V end was cut by 7 bases, the J end by 0 bases, with 4 bases between. The germline gives CDR1 SGHTA, CDR2 FQGNSA. CDR3 length: 12 amino acids. The time point was: sample taken at primary tumor resection. In TCRdb, the 5' RACE reads were re-called with MiXCR into one record per CDR3 protein. The table has 25,000 to 30,000 distinct CDR3 sequences, under 8.5% seen once. The V call is TRBV7-2, the J call TRBJ1-5; D gene uncertain. The specimen comprised lung tumor tissue, sampled at surgery. The source is a male donor with early-stage non-small cell lung cancer. CDR3 residues: CASKDSNQPQHF. The DNA of the CDR3 is TGTGCCAGCAAGGATAGCAATCAGCCCCAGCATTTT.